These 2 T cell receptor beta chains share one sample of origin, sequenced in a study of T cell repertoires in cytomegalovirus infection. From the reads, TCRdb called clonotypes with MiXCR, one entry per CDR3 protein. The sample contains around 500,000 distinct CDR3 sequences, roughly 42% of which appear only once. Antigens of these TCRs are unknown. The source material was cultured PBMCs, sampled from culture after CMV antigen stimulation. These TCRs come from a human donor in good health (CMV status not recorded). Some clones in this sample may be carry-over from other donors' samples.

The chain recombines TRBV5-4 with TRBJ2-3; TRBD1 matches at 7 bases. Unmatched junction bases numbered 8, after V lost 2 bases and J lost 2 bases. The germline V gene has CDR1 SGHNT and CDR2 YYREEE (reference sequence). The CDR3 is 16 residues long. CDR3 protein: CASSFPRTGYTDTQYF. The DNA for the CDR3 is TGTGCCAGCAGCTTTCCTCGGACAGGCTACACAGATACGCAGTATTTT.

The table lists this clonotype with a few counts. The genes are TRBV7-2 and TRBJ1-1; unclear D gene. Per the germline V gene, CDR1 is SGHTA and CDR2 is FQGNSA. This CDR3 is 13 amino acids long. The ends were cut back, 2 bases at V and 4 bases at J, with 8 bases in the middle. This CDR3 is CASSLYKSTEAFF. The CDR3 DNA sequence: TGTGCCAGCAGCTTATATAAGAGCACTGAAGCTTTCTTT.